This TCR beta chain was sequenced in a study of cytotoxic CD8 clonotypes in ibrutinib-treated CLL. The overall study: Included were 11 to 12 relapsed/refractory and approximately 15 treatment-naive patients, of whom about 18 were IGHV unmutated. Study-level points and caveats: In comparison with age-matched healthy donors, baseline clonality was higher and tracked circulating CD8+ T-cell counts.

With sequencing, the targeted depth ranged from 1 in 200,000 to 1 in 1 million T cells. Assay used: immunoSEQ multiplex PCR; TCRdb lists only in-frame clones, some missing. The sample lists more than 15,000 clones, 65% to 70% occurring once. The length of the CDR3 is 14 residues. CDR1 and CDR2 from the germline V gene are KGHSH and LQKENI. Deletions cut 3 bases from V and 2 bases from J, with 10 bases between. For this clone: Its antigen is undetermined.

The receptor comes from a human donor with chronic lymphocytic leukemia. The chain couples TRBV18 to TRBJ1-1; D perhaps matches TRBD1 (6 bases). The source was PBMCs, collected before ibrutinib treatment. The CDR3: CASSPGTSNTEAFF. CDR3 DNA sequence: TGTGCCAGCTCACCGGGGACATCCAACACTGAAGCTTTCTTT.